Below are 25 T cell receptor beta chains sequenced from a single sample in a study of identical twins. TCRdb ran MiXCR on the 5' RACE reads and lists one entry per CDR3 protein. Altogether fewer than 900,000 distinct CDR3 sequences are present, 15% to 20% being singletons, with the ten largest covering under 15%. The sample also formed part of further work on T cells expressing NK-cell markers.

Sequencing was done on a sample of PBMCs. Source of these receptors: a woman aged 18-29 years in good health.

In its sample, this clonotype was seen a few times. The chain couples TRBV12-3 or TRBV12-4 to TRBJ2-1; a weak D match, TRBD1 (5 bases). The V gene lost 6 bases and the J gene lost 2 bases, with 5 bases spanning the gap. The CDR3 loop spans 12 amino acids. The CDR3 loop reads CASRDTYNEQFF. CDR3 nucleotide sequence: TGTGCCAGCAGGGACACCTACAATGAGCAGTTCTTC.

The genes are TRBV5-1 and TRBJ1-1; weak D call: TRBD1 (6 bases). Looked up from germline, CDR1 is SGHRS and CDR2 is YFSETQ. Trimming cost V 0 bases and J 4 bases, with 13 bases left between them. The CDR3 length is 15 residues. The CDR3 region has the DNA TGCGCCAGCAGCTTGGGTGGGGGGCCGGTCACTGAAGCTTTCTTT. The encoded protein is CASSLGGGPVTEAFF.

The chain joins TRBV29-1 to TRBJ2-7, with D perhaps TRBD1 (6 bases). CDR1 is SQVTM and CDR2 is ANQGSEA in the germline V gene. The CDR3 runs 12 residues. With 8 bases removed from V and 3 bases from J, the gap between germline ends came to 14 bases. CDR3 amino acids: CSISSRGYEQYF. CDR3 DNA sequence: TGCAGCATATCCAGCAGGGGCTACGAGCAGTACTTC.

The chain has TRBV10-3 and TRBJ2-7, with 9 positions matching TRBD1. The CDR3 extends over 14 amino acids. Germline CDR1 is ENHRY and CDR2 is SYGVKD. J was trimmed by 6 bases and V by 6 bases; bases with no gene match: 9. The CDR3 nucleotides read TGTGCCATCAGGATCCGGGACAGGGCGACCGAGCAGTACTTC. It translates to CAIRIRDRATEQYF.

There are a few counts of this clonotype. The chain links TRBV20-1 to TRBJ2-5, with D perhaps TRBD1 or TRBD2 (5 bases each). Germline assignment: CDR1 DFQATT and CDR2 SNEGSKA (reference sequence). V lost 6 bases and J 1 base, leaving 9 bases between the germline ends. The CDR3 totals 12 residues. In DNA form, the CDR3 reads TGCAGTGCCCGGGACCGCCAAGAGACCCAGTACTTC. Its translation: CSARDRQETQYF.

This chain joins TRBV12-3 or TRBV12-4 and TRBJ2-3, with D perhaps matching TRBD2 (6 bases). Trimming stripped 5 bases from V and 3 bases from J, with 18 bases between. The CDR3 is 16 amino acids. The CDR3 spells CASSTGLRSGTDTQYF. The CDR3 nucleotides read TGTGCCAGCAGTACCGGACTACGAAGTGGGACAGATACGCAGTATTTT.

This clonotype was recorded many times. The V call is TRBV6-1, the J call TRBJ1-6; TRBD1 matches 9 bases. Germline CDR1 MNHNS, CDR2 SASEGT. The CDR3 has 15 residues. V was pared by 7 bases and J by 7 bases, with 8 bases of the junction left unmatched. CDR3 nucleotide sequence: TGTGCCAGCACCCGGGACAGGGAGGGAAATTCACCCCTCCACTTT. Amino acid sequence: CASTRDREGNSPLHF.

The rearrangement uses TRBV12-3 or TRBV12-4 and TRBJ2-3, with TRBD2 matching over 7 bases. V trimming: 4 bases; J trimming: 5 bases; junction bases outside the gene matches: 6. This CDR3 spans 14 amino acids. CDR3 DNA sequence: TGTGCCAGCAGTTCCGACAGCGGGATAGATACGCAGTATTTT. It specifies CASSSDSGIDTQYF.

The rearrangement uses TRBV29-1 and TRBJ1-2, with 7 bases aligning to TRBD1. The CDR3 runs 13 residues. The junction had 7 bases not matched to a gene; V was cut back by 5 bases and J by 4 bases. Germline CDR1 is SQVTM and CDR2 is ANQGSEA. CDR3 DNA: TGCAGCGTTTTGGGACAGACTCTCTATGGCTACACCTTC. Amino acid sequence: CSVLGQTLYGYTF.

The CDR3 DNA follows: TGCAGTGCTAGCCAAACGTCTGAAGCTTTCTTT. It codes for CSASQTSEAFF. This sequence joins TRBV20-1 and TRBJ1-1, with D uncertain. The length of the CDR3 is 11 residues. Deletions cut 3 bases from V and 6 bases from J, with 8 bases between. In germline, CDR1 is DFQATT, CDR2 SNEGSKA (reference sequence).

This clonotype occurred many times. The chain recombines TRBV6-2 or TRBV6-3 with TRBJ1-1; the match to TRBD1 covers 9 bases. CDR1 MNHEY and CDR2 SVGEGT come from the germline V gene. The ends lost 9 bases at V and 5 bases at J; junction bases unmatched: 10. The CDR3 loop spans 14 amino acids. CDR3 loop: CASTRTGVGTEAFF. The CDR3 DNA sequence: TGTGCCAGTACCAGGACAGGGGTGGGGACTGAAGCTTTCTTT.

This clonotype was counted only a few times. V and J are TRBV11-2 and TRBJ1-1; the D gene is possibly TRBD1 (5 bases). Per the germline V gene, CDR1 is SGHAT and CDR2 is FQNNGV. V lost 0 bases and J 6 bases, leaving 11 bases between the germline ends. The CDR3 totals 14 residues. In DNA form, the CDR3 reads TGTGCCAGCAGCTTAGAGGGGCGGCAGTCTGAAGCTTTCTTT. It specifies CASSLEGRQSEAFF. The whole variable domain, filled in from reference TRBV11-2 and TRBJ1-1, reads EAGVAQSPRYKIIEKRQSVAFWCNPISGHATLYWYQQILGQGPKLLIQFQNNGVVDDSQLPKDRFSAERLKGVDSTLKIQPAKLEDSAVYLCASSLEGRQSEAFFGQGTRLTVV.

The table lists this clonotype with many counts. This chain uses TRBV20-1 with TRBJ2-3; either TRBD1 or TRBD2 may fit D (5 bases each). The CDR3 covers 15 residues. Germline V gives CDR1 DFQATT, CDR2 SNEGSKA (reference sequence). Trimming pared 5 bases from V and 0 bases from J, leaving 15 bases between. The CDR3 nucleotides are TGCAGTGCTGGGGCCCGGCGGGTTAGCACAGATACGCAGTATTTT. It is translated as CSAGARRVSTDTQYF.

This chain uses TRBV5-1 with TRBJ2-5; tentative D call: TRBD1 (6 bases). Per the germline V gene, CDR1 is SGHRS and CDR2 is YFSETQ. V was trimmed by 5 bases and J by 2 bases, leaving 16 bases between them. The CDR3 spans 15 residues. CDR3 in DNA: TGCGCCAGCAGGGGCAGGGGTAACCCTCAAGAGACCCAGTACTTC. Encoded protein: CASRGRGNPQETQYF.

The rearrangement uses TRBV5-5 and TRBJ2-3; D is perhaps TRBD2 (5 bases). The CDR3 contains 13 residues. Germline CDR1 is SGHKS and CDR2 is YYEKEE (reference sequence). Trimming left V 9 bases short and J 1 base short, with 12 bases between. The CDR3 DNA sequence: TGTGCCATCGGCTCCGGGGGCACAGATACGCAGTATTTT. It yields the protein CAIGSGGTDTQYF.

The rearrangement uses TRBV6-5 and TRBJ2-1; D is uncertain. The length of the CDR3 is 13 residues. CDR1 and CDR2 from the germline V gene are MNHEY and SVGAGI. The ends were cut back, 0 bases at V and 10 bases at J, with 10 bases in the middle. This CDR3 is CASSYSMVGEQFF. The CDR3 DNA sequence: TGTGCCAGCAGTTACTCGATGGTGGGGGAGCAGTTCTTC.

The rearrangement links TRBV10-3 to TRBJ2-2, with TRBD2 matching over 9 bases. Germline V gene lookup returns CDR1 ENHRY and CDR2 SYGVKD. The CDR3 loop spans 15 amino acids. Unmatched junction bases numbered 7, after V lost 3 bases and J lost 8 bases. Here the CDR3 reads CAISEGGRAGGELFF. The DNA of the CDR3 is TGTGCCATCAGTGAAGGCGGGAGGGCCGGAGGGGAGCTGTTTTTT.

In this sample, this clonotype turned up a few times. CDR3 amino acids: CIVEAGGTDTQYF. In DNA, the CDR3 is TGCATCGTGGAGGCGGGAGGCACAGATACGCAGTATTTT. The chain links TRBV29-1 to TRBJ2-3; 7 bases are a match to TRBD2. Looked up from germline, CDR1 is SQVTM and CDR2 is ANQGSEA. The CDR3 consists of 13 residues.

This clonotype has ten or more counts. The chain recombines TRBV12-3 or TRBV12-4 with TRBJ2-1; TRBD1 agrees at 9 bases. Unmatched junction bases numbered 2, after V lost 5 bases and J lost 6 bases. This CDR3 contains 13 residues. The CDR3 DNA reads as TGTGCCAGCAGTGAGACAGGGGGCAATGAGCAGTTCTTC. Translated: CASSETGGNEQFF.

This clonotype has a handful of counts. This chain uses TRBV29-1 with TRBJ1-4; no firm D call. The CDR3 length is 11 residues. The V end was cut by 4 bases, the J end by 8 bases, with 8 bases between. Germline CDR1 is SQVTM and CDR2 is ANQGSEA. In nucleotides, the CDR3 is TGCAGCGTTGTTAAAGGGGAAAAACTGTTTTTT. Residues: CSVVKGEKLFF. Full variable domain (remainder filled in from reference TRBV29-1 and TRBJ1-4): SAVISQKPSRDICQRGTSLTIQCQVDSQVTMMFWYRQQPGQSLTLIATANQGSEATYESGFVIDKFPISRPNLTFSTLTVSNMSPEDSSIYLCSVVKGEKLFFGSGTQLSVL.

The rearrangement links TRBV5-1 to TRBJ2-7, with D maybe TRBD2 (6 bases). Per the germline V gene, CDR1 is SGHRS and CDR2 is YFSETQ. The V end lost 0 bases, the J end lost 6 bases, and 16 bases lay between the germline ends. The length of the CDR3 is 15 residues. Written as DNA, the CDR3 is TGCGCCAGCAGCTTGGGTTTCACCCAGGGAGGCGAGCAGTACTTC. As protein: CASSLGFTQGGEQYF. The full variable domain, its missing parts supplied by reference TRBV5-1 and TRBJ2-7, is KAGVTQTPRYLIKTRGQQVTLSCSPISGHRSVSWYQQTPGQGLQFLFEYFSETQRNKGNFPGRFSGRQFSNSRSEMNVSTLELGDSALYLCASSLGFTQGGEQYFGPGTRLTVT.

The chain uses TRBV5-1 and TRBJ2-6; D is ambiguous. Germline V lookup: CDR1 SGHRS, CDR2 YFSETQ. The V and J ends lost 4 bases and 8 bases respectively, with 7 bases between them. The CDR3 consists of 12 residues. The CDR3 region has the DNA TGCGCCAGCAGCCCGTCGTCCAACGTCCTGACTTTC. Its protein is CASSPSSNVLTF.

This clonotype was counted between two and nine times. The V and J genes are TRBV6-2 or TRBV6-3 and TRBJ2-3, with D perhaps matching TRBD1 or TRBD2 (6 bases each). From germline, CDR1 is MNHEY and CDR2 SVGEGT. The V end was cut by 2 bases, the J end by 6 bases, with 39 bases between. There are 23 residues in the CDR3. The DNA for the CDR3 is TGTGCCAGCAGTTACGCGTCAGTTAAAGCCGTGGGAAGGGGGGAGGCCCCACGGGATACGCAGTATTTT. This translates into CASSYASVKAVGRGEAPRDTQYF.

V gene TRBV11-2 combines with J gene TRBJ2-3; 11 bases fit TRBD2. The CDR3 length is 16 residues. V was pared by 3 bases and J by 2 bases, with 4 bases of the junction left unmatched. CDR1 and CDR2 (germline): SGHAT, FQNNGV. CDR3 sequence (DNA): TGTGCCAGCAGCTTGGGACTAGCGGACCCCACAGATACGCAGTATTTT. Its translation is CASSLGLADPTDTQYF. The variable domain in full, completed from reference TRBV11-2 and TRBJ2-3, reads EAGVAQSPRYKIIEKRQSVAFWCNPISGHATLYWYQQILGQGPKLLIQFQNNGVVDDSQLPKDRFSAERLKGVDSTLKIQPAKLEDSAVYLCASSLGLADPTDTQYFGPGTRLTVL.

The chain recombines TRBV18 with TRBJ2-7; the match to TRBD1 covers 7 bases. Germline V CDR1 and CDR2: KGHSH, LQKENI. The CDR3 contains 15 residues. J gave up 6 bases and V 4 bases, and 12 bases lay outside the gene matches. The CDR3 loop reads CASSLNTGAKIEQYF. For the CDR3, the DNA is TGTGCCAGCTCACTCAACACAGGGGCAAAGATCGAGCAGTACTTC.